Listed here are 16 T cell receptor beta chains from one sample, sequenced in a study of CD8+CD57+ T cells in acquired aplastic anemia. Individuals selected for sequencing had exhibited CD8+CD57+ cell expansion on flow cytometry. Genomic DNA served as template for TCR beta VDJ and CDR3 profiling. TCRdb re-called the reads with MiXCR, one entry per CDR3 protein. The data hold about 98,000 distinct CDR3 sequences, with around 68% observed a single time. The source material was sorted CD4+, CD8+, or CD8+CD57+ T cells (not recorded which) from PBMCs. The source is a human donor with aplastic anemia.

This chain links TRBV2 with TRBJ2-3; 11 nucleotides match TRBD2. V gave up 6 bases and J gave up 5 bases; unmatched junction bases: 10. The CDR3 is made up of 16 amino acids. Germline V gives CDR1 SNHLY, CDR2 FYNNEI. DNA for the CDR3: TGTGCCAGCAGGAGCCCTAGCGGGGGGTGGTTAGATACGCAGTATTTT. Amino acids: CASRSPSGGWLDTQYF.

This clonotype was found a few times. J is TRBJ2-7 and V is TRBV5-6; 8 nucleotides agree with TRBD2. The V segment lost 4 bases and the J segment 0 bases; nucleotides outside the gene matches: 3. CDR3 length equals 14 residues. In germline, CDR1 is SGHDT, CDR2 YYEEEE. Here the CDR3 reads CASSLSGNSYEQYF. The CDR3 DNA reads as TGTGCCAGCAGCCTTAGCGGGAACTCCTACGAGCAGTACTTC.

The chain uses TRBV20-1 and TRBJ2-7; D remains ambiguous. This CDR3 contains 13 residues. Germline V CDR1 and CDR2: DFQATT, SNEGSKA (reference sequence). Trimming cost V 1 base and J 3 bases, with 10 bases left between them. The CDR3 protein is CSARGRTYYEQYF. CDR3 bases: TGCAGTGCTAGAGGGAGAACTTACTACGAGCAGTACTTC.

This clonotype has at least ten counts. The chain links TRBV16 to TRBJ2-1; tentative D call: TRBD1 (6 bases). The V and J ends lost 11 bases and 2 bases respectively, with 13 bases between them. CDR3 length: 13 residues. CDR1 KGHSY and CDR2 FQNENV come from the germline V gene. Written as DNA, the CDR3 is TGTGCCTGGGGGCAGGGTGCCTACAATGAGCAGTTCTTC. The encoded protein is CAWGQGAYNEQFF.

This clonotype was seen once. The rearrangement joins TRBV7-3 to TRBJ1-1; D gene uncertain. Germline CDR1 and CDR2: SGHTA and FQGTGA. The CDR3 spans 15 residues. V lost 2 bases and J lost 0, with 10 bases in between. CDR3 in amino acids: CASSLGSDLNTEAFF. CDR3 sequence (DNA): TGTGCCAGCAGCTTAGGTTCAGACCTGAACACTGAAGCTTTCTTT.

Concerning this clonotype: Because the CDR3 is missing its conserved closing phenylalanine or tryptophan, this is likely a read error. The CDR3 coding sequence is TGTGCCAGCAGTGAATGGTTGCGGGGCACAGATACGCAGTATTCT. Protein product: CASSEWLRGTDTQYS. This chain links TRBV25-1 with TRBJ2-3; D might be TRBD2 (5 bases). The CDR3 runs to 15 residues. V was cut by 1 base and J by 1 base, with 9 bases left in between. Per germline, CDR1 MGHDK and CDR2 SYGVNS.

The J gene is TRBJ1-5, the V gene TRBV24-1, with D unresolved. V was shortened by 9 bases and J by 3 bases, with 11 bases between the two germline ends. The germline CDR1 and CDR2 sequences are KGHDR and SFDVKD. The CDR3 length is 13 residues. CDR3 sequence: CATSEGINQPQHF. In DNA, the CDR3 is TGTGCCACCTCGGAAGGGATCAATCAGCCCCAGCATTTT.

The CDR3 loop reads CSARGPGGQPQHF. The CDR3, as DNA: TGCAGTGCTAGGGGCCCGGGGGGTCAGCCCCAGCATTTT. V usage is TRBV20-1 and J usage is TRBJ1-5, with a possible D match to TRBD1 (5 bases). Trimming took 3 bases from V and 6 from J, leaving 12 bases between them. The CDR3 contains 13 residues. Germline-derived CDR1 and CDR2 are DFQATT and SNEGSKA (reference sequence).

This chain joins TRBV12-3 or TRBV12-4 and TRBJ1-1; the match to TRBD1 covers 10 bases. The CDR3 has 15 amino acids. The V and J ends lost 4 bases and 7 bases, in that order; junction bases with no gene match: 9. CDR3 region: CASSSTGGLRIEAFF. The CDR3 DNA reads TGTGCCAGCAGTTCGACAGGGGGCCTGAGAATTGAAGCTTTCTTT.

This clonotype was counted only a few times. The chain combines TRBV2 with TRBJ2-7; TRBD2 agrees at 8 bases. J was trimmed by 4 bases and V by 5 bases; bases with no gene match: 10. Germline CDR1 and CDR2: SNHLY and FYNNEI. This CDR3 has 15 residues. CDR3 DNA: TGTGCCAGCAGTCCCACGGGACTAGATTTTTACGAGCAGTACTTC. Its protein is CASSPTGLDFYEQYF.

This chain links TRBV24-1 with TRBJ1-6; no reliable D call. The CDR3 contains 14 residues. The germline gives CDR1 KGHDR, CDR2 SFDVKD. The V end lost 4 bases, the J end lost 9 bases, and 12 bases lay between the germline ends. CDR3 sequence: CATSDSGPFSPLHF. The DNA of the CDR3 is TGTGCCACCAGTGACTCCGGACCGTTTTCACCCCTCCACTTT.

The chain recombines TRBV2 with TRBJ1-2; a possible D gene is TRBD1 (6 bases). Trimming shortened V by 7 bases and J by 4 bases, and 16 bases separated the two germline ends. CDR1 is SNHLY and CDR2 is FYNNEI in the germline V gene. The CDR3 covers 14 residues. CDR3 amino acids: CASMVIQGAYGYTF. Written as DNA, the CDR3 is TGTGCCAGCATGGTCATACAGGGTGCCTATGGCTACACCTTC. The whole variable domain, filled in from reference TRBV2 and TRBJ1-2, reads EPEVTQTPSHQVTQMGQEVILRCVPISNHLYFYWYRQILGQKVEFLVSFYNNEISEKSEIFDDQFSVERPDGSNFTLKIRSTKLEDSAMYFCASMVIQGAYGYTFGSGTRLTVV.

V and J are TRBV6-5 and TRBJ2-7; either TRBD1 or TRBD2 may supply D (5 bases each). Germline values: CDR1 MNHEY, CDR2 SVGAGI. This CDR3 contains 16 residues. V was trimmed by 4 bases and J by 5 bases, leaving 21 bases between them. The CDR3 loop is CASSSTDRDLGNEQYF. DNA of the CDR3: TGTGCCAGCAGTTCTACGGACCGGGACCTAGGGAACGAGCAGTACTTC.

This chain uses TRBV24-1 with TRBJ2-3; perhaps TRBD1 as D (5 bases). The V gene's germline CDR1 is KGHDR and CDR2 SFDVKD. The CDR3 loop spans 15 amino acids. V was pared by 5 bases and J by 3 bases, with 14 bases between. CDR3: CATSGLQGLTDTQYF. CDR3 bases: TGTGCCACCAGTGGCCTTCAGGGCTTGACAGATACGCAGTATTTT.

This chain links TRBV2 with TRBJ2-3, with D tentatively TRBD1 (6 bases). The CDR3 totals 15 residues. Trimming removed 4 bases from V and 0 bases from J, with 11 bases in between. Germline V gene sequence: CDR1 SNHLY, CDR2 FYNNEI. The CDR3 DNA is TGTGCCAGCAGTGTGCAGGGGTCTAGCACAGATACGCAGTATTTT. Protein: CASSVQGSSTDTQYF.

This clonotype was counted a few times. The chain combines TRBV29-1 with TRBJ2-5, with TRBD1 matching over 7 bases. Per germline, CDR1 SQVTM and CDR2 ANQGSEA. V lost 3 bases to trimming and J lost 2 bases; unmatched junction nucleotides: 0. The CDR3 length is 12 residues. The CDR3 loop reads CSVDRGQETQYF. Written as DNA, the CDR3 is TGCAGCGTTGACAGGGGGCAAGAGACCCAGTACTTC. The whole variable domain, remainder taken from reference TRBV29-1 and TRBJ2-5, is SAVISQKPSRDICQRGTSLTIQCQVDSQVTMMFWYRQQPGQSLTLIATANQGSEATYESGFVIDKFPISRPNLTFSTLTVSNMSPEDSSIYLCSVDRGQETQYFGPGTRLLVL.